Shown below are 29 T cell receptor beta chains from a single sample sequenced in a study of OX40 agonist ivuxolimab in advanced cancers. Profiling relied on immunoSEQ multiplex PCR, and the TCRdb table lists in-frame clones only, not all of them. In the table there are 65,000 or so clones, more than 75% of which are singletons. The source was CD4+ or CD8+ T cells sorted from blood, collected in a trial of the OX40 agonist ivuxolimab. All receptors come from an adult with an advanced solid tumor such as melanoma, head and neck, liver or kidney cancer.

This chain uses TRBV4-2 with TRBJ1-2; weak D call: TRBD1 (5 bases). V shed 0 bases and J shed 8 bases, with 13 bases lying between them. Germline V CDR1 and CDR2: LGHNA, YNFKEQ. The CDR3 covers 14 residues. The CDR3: CASSQEYGARGYTF. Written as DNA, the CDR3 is TGTGCCAGCAGCCAAGAGTACGGGGCTCGCGGCTACACCTTC.

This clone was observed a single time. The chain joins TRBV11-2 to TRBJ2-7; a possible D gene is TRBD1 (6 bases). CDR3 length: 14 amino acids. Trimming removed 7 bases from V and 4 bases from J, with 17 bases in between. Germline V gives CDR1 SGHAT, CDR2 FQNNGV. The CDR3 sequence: CASTRGQRAYEQYF. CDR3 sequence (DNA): TGTGCCAGCACCAGGGGACAACGAGCGTACGAGCAGTACTTC.

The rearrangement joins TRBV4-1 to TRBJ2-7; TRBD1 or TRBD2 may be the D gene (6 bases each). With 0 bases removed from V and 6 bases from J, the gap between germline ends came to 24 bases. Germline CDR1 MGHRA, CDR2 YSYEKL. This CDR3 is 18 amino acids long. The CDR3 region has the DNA TGCGCCAGCAGCCAAGATCTCCCGGGGGCAGCGGGCCTAGTCGAGCAGTACTTC. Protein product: CASSQDLPGAAGLVEQYF.

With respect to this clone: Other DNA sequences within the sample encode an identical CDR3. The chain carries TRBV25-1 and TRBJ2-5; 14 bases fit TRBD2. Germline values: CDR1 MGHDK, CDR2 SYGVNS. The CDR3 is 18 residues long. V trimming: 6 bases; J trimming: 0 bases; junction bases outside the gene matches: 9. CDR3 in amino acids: CASSRGLAGVRYQETQYF. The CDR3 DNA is TGTGCCAGCAGCCGGGGACTAGCGGGAGTCCGGTACCAAGAGACCCAGTACTTC.

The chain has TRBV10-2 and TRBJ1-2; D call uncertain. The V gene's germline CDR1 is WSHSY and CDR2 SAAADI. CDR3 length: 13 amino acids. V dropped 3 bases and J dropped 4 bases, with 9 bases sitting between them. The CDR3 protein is CASSDWSIYGYTF. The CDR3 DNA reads TGCGCCAGCAGTGATTGGAGTATCTATGGCTACACCTTC.

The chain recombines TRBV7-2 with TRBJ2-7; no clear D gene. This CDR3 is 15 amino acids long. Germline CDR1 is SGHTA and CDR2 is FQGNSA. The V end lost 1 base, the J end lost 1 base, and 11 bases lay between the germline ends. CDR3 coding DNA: TGTGCCAGCAGCTTAGTCCCCGTACGGTCCTACGAGCAGTACTTC. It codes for CASSLVPVRSYEQYF.

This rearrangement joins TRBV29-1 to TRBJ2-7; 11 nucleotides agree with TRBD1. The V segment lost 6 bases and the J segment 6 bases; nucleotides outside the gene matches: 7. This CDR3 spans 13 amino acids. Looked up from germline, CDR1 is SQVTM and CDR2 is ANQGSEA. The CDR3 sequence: CSVRTGGAGEQYF. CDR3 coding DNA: TGCAGCGTCCGGACAGGGGGCGCTGGCGAGCAGTACTTC.

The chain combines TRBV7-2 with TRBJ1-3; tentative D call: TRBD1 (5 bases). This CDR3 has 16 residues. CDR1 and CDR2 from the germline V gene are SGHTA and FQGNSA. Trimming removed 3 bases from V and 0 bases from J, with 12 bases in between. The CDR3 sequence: CASSFTGPYSGNTIYF. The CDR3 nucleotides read TGTGCCAGCAGCTTTACAGGACCTTACTCTGGAAACACCATATATTTT.

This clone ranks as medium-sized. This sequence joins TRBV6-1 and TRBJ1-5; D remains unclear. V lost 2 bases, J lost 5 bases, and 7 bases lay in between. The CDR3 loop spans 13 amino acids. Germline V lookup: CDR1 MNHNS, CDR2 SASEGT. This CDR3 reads CASSETRDQPQHF. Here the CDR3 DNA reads TGTGCCAGCAGTGAAACGAGGGATCAGCCCCAGCATTTT.

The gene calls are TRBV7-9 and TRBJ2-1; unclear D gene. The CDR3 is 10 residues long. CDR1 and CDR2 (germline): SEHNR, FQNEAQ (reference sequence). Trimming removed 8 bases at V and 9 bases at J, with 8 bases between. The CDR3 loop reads CASRPVEQFF. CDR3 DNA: TGTGCCAGCCGCCCTGTTGAGCAGTTCTTC.

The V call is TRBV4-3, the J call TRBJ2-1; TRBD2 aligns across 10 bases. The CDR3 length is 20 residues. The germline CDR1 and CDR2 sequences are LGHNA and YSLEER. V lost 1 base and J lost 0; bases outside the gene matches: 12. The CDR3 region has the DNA TGCGCCAGCAGCCAAGTTTGGGCTAGCGGGGGCCGAAGCTCCTACAATGAGCAGTTCTTC. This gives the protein CASSQVWASGGRSSYNEQFF.

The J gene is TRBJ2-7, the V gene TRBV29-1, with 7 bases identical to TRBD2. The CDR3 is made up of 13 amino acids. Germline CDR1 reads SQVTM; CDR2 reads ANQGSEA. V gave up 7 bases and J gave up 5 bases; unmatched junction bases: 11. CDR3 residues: CSGRTSTGDEQYF. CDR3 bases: TGCAGCGGGAGGACTAGTACTGGAGACGAGCAGTACTTC.

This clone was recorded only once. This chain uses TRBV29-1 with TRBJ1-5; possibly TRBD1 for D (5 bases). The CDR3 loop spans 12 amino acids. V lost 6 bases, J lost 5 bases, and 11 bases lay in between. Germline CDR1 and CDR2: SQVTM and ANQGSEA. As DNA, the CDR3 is TGCAGCGTCCAGGGAGGGGATCAGCCCCAGCATTTT. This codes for CSVQGGDQPQHF.

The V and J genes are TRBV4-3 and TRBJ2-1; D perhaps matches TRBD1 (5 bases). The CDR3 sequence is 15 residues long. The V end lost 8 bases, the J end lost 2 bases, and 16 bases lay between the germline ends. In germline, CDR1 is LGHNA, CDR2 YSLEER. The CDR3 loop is CASEPEVGAYNEQFF. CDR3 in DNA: TGCGCCAGCGAGCCTGAAGTAGGGGCCTACAATGAGCAGTTCTTC.

Written as DNA, the CDR3 is TGTGCCAGCAGCTTAGCGGCTAGCGGAAACACAGATACGCAGTATTTT. It is translated as CASSLAASGNTDTQYF. This sequence joins TRBV11-2 and TRBJ2-3, with 7 bases matching TRBD2. Germline assignment: CDR1 SGHAT and CDR2 FQNNGV. V lost 1 base to trimming and J lost 2 bases; unmatched junction nucleotides: 6. The CDR3 runs 16 residues.

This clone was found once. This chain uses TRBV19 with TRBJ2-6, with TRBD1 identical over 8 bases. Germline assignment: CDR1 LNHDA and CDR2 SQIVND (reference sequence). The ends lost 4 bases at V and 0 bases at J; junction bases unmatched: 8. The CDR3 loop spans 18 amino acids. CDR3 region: CASSTTGGSLSGANVLTF. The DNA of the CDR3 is TGTGCCAGTAGTACCACAGGGGGTAGCCTCTCTGGGGCCAACGTCCTGACTTTC.

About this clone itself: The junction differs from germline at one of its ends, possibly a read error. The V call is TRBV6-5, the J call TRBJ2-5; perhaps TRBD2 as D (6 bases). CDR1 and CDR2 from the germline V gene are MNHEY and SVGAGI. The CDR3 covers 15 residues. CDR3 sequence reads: CASTYTWGVGETQYF. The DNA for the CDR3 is TGTGCCAGCACTTACACTTGGGGGGTAGGGGAGACCCAGTACTTC.

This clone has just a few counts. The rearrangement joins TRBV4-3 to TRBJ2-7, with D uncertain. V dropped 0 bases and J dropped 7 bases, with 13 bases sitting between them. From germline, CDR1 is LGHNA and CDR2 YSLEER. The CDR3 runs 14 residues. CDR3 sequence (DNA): TGCGCCAGCAGCCAAGAAACTTATTTGGGGGAGCAGTACTTC. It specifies CASSQETYLGEQYF.

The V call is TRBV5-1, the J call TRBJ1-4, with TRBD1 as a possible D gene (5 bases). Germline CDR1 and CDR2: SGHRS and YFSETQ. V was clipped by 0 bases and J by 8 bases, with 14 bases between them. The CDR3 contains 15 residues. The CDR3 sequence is CASSLVGDGQEKLFF. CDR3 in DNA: TGCGCCAGCAGCTTGGTAGGGGACGGGCAGGAAAAACTGTTTTTT.

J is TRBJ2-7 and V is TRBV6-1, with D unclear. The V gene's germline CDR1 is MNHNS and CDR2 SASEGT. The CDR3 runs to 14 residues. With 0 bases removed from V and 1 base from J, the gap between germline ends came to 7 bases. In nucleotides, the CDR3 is TGTGCCAGCAGTGAAGCCGACATTTCCTACGAGCAGTACTTC. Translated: CASSEADISYEQYF.

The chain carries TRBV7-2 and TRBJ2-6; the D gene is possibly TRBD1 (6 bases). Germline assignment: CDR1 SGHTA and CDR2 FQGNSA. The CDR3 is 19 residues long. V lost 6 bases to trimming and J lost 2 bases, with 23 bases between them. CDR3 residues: CASRFKTGTRFPGANVLTF. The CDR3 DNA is TGTGCCAGCAGATTCAAAACGGGGACACGGTTCCCTGGGGCCAACGTCCTGACTTTC.

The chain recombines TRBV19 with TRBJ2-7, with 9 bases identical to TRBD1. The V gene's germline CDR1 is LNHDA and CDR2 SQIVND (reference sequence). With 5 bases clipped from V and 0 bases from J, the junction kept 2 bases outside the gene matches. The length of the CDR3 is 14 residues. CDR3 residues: CASSADRGSYEQYF. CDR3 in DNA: TGTGCCAGTAGTGCGGACAGGGGCTCCTACGAGCAGTACTTC. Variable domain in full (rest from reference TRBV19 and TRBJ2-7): DGGITQSPKYLFRKEGQNVTLSCEQNLNHDAMYWYRQDPGQGLRLIYYSQIVNDFQKGDIAEGYSVSREKKESFPLTVTSAQKNPTAFYLCASSADRGSYEQYFGPGTRLTVT.

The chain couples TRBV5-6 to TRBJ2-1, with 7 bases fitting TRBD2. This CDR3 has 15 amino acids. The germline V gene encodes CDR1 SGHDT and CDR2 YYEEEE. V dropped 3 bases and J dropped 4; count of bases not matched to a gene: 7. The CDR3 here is CASSYLADDYNEQFF. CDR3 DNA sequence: TGTGCCAGCAGCTACCTAGCGGACGATTACAATGAGCAGTTCTTC.

CDR3: CASSHQGGDTEAFF. CDR3 DNA sequence: TGTGCCAGCAGCCATCAGGGAGGCGACACTGAAGCTTTCTTT. The V gene is TRBV4-2, the J gene TRBJ1-1; a weak D match, TRBD1 (5 bases). The ends were cut back, 3 bases at V and 3 bases at J, with 11 bases in the middle. Germline V gene data show CDR1 as LGHNA and CDR2 as YNFKEQ. This CDR3 has 14 residues.

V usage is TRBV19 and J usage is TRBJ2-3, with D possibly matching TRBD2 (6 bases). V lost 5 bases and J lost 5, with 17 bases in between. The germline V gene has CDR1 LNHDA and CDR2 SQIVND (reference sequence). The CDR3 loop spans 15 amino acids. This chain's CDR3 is CASSSRVDGRDTQYF. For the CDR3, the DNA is TGTGCCAGTAGTTCGAGGGTAGACGGGAGAGATACGCAGTATTTT.

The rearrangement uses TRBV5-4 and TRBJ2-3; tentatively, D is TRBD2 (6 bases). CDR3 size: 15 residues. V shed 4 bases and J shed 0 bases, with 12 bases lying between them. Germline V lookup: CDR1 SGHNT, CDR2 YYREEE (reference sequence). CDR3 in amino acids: CASSQIGGSTDTQYF. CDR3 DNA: TGTGCCAGCAGCCAGATCGGGGGAAGCACAGATACGCAGTATTTT.

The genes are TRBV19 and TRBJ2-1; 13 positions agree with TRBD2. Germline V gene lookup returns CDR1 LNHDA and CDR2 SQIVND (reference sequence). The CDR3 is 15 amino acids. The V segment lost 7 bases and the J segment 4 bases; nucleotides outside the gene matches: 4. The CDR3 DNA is TGTGCCAGTACCCGACTAGCGGGAGGATACAATGAGCAGTTCTTC. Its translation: CASTRLAGGYNEQFF.

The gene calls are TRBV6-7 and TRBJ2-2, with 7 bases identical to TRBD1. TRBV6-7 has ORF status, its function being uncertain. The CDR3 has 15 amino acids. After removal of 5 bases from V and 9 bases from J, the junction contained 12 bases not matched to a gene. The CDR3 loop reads CASSNRVDRARELFF. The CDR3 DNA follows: TGTGCCAGCAGTAACCGCGTTGACAGGGCTCGGGAGCTGTTTTTT.

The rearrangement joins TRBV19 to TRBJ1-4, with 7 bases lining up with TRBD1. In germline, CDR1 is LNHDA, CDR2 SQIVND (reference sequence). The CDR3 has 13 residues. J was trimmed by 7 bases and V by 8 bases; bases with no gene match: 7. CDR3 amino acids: CASHRGSSEKLFF. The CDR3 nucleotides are TGTGCCAGTCACAGGGGATCTAGTGAAAAACTGTTTTTT.